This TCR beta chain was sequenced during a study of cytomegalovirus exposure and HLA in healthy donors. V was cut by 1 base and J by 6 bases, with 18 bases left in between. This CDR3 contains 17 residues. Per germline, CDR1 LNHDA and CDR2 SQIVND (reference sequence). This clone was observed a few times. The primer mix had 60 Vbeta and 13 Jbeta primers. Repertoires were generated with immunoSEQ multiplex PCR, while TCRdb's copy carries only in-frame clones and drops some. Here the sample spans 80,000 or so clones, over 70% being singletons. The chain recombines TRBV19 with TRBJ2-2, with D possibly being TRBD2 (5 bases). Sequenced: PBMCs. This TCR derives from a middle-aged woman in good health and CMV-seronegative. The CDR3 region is CASSIGGPSQGSGELFF. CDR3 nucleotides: TGTGCCAGTAGTATAGGAGGGCCCTCCCAAGGGTCCGGGGAGCTGTTTTTT.